This T cell receptor beta chain was identified in a study of cytomegalovirus exposure and HLA in healthy donors. Trimming took 3 bases from V and 0 from J; bases not matched to a gene: 3. This CDR3 region has 16 residues. CDR1 and CDR2 from the germline V gene are LNHDA and SQIVND (reference sequence). With 60 Vbeta and 13 Jbeta primers, the PCR was carried out. Sequencing used immunoSEQ multiplex PCR; TCRdb keeps in-frame clones, though not all of them. This sample has about 100,000 clones, with approximately 72% found just once. The source of this sequence is a man aged 40-55 years in good health and CMV-seropositive. The specimen sequenced was PBMCs. The chain is built from TRBV19 and TRBJ2-2, with TRBD1 matching 8 bases. The CDR3: CASSIRTGTNTGELFF. For the CDR3, the DNA is TGTGCCAGTAGTATCAGGACAGGGACGAACACCGGGGAGCTGTTTTTT. Combining the CDR3 with reference TRBV19 and TRBJ2-2 gives the whole variable domain DGGITQSPKYLFRKEGQNVTLSCEQNLNHDAMYWYRQDPGQGLRLIYYSQIVNDFQKGDIAEGYSVSREKKESFPLTVTSAQKNPTAFYLCASSIRTGTNTGELFFGEGSRLTVL.